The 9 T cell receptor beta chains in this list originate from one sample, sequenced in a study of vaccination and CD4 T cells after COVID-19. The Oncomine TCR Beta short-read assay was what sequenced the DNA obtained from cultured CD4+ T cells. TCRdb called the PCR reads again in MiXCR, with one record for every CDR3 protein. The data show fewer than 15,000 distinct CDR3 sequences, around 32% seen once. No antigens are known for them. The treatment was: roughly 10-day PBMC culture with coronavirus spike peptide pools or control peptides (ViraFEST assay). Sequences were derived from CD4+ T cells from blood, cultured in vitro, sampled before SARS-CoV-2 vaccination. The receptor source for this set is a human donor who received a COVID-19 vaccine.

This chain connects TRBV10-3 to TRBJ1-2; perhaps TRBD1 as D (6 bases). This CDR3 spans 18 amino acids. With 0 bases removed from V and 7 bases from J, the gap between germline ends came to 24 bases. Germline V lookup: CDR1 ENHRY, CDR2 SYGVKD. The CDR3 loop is CAISESTRGLRSMGGYTF. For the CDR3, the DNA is TGTGCCATCAGTGAGTCGACTCGGGGGCTGAGGAGTATGGGTGGCTACACCTTC.

CDR3 amino acids: CAISDLSTDTQYF. CDR3 in DNA: TGTGCCATCAGTGACCTAAGCACAGATACGCAGTATTTT. The genes are TRBV10-3 and TRBJ2-3; D not certain. Germline V CDR1 and CDR2: ENHRY, SYGVKD. The CDR3 runs to 13 residues. V dropped 3 bases and J dropped 0 bases, with 4 bases sitting between them.

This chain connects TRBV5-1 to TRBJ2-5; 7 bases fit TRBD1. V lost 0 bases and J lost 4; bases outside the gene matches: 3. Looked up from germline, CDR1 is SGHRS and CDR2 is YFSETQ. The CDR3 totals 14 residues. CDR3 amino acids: CASSLGDRVETQYF. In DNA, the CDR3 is TGCGCCAGCAGCTTGGGCGACAGGGTAGAGACCCAGTACTTC.

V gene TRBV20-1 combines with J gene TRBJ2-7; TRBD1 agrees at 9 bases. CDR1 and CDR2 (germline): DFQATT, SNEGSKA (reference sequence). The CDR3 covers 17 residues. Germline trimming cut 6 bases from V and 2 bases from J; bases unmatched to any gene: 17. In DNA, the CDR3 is TGCAGTGCCACCGGGACAGGGAGATTAATTAGGGCCTACGAGCAGTACTTC. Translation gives CSATGTGRLIRAYEQYF.

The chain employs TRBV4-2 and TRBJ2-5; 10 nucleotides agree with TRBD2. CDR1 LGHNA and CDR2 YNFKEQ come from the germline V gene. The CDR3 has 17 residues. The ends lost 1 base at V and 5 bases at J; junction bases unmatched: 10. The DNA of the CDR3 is TGTGCCAGCAGCCAAGTCACCCAAGCGGGGGGGCTGGAGACCCAGTACTTC. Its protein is CASSQVTQAGGLETQYF.

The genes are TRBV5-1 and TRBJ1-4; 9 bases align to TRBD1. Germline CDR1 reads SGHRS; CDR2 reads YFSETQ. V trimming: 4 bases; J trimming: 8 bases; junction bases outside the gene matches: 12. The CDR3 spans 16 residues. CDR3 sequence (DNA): TGCGCCAGCAGCCAACAGGGGGCAATGGCACAGGAAAAACTGTTTTTT. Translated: CASSQQGAMAQEKLFF.

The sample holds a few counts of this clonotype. In DNA, the CDR3 is TGCAGTGCTAGAAGGCCCAGCGGGGGGGTGGGTAACTACGAGCAGTACTTC. The encoded protein is CSARRPSGGVGNYEQYF. This chain joins TRBV20-1 and TRBJ2-7, with TRBD2 identical over 10 bases. The CDR3 covers 17 residues. Per the germline V gene, CDR1 is DFQATT and CDR2 is SNEGSKA (reference sequence). With V trimmed by 2 bases and J by 3 bases, 13 bases remained unmatched.

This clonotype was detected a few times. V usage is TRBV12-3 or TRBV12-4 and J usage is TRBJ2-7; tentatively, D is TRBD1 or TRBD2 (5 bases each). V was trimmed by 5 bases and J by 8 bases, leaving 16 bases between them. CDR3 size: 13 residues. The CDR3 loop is CASSLHGAPQQYF. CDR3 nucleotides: TGTGCCAGCAGTCTCCACGGGGCCCCACAGCAGTACTTC.

The CDR3 bases are TGTGCCAGCAGTCCGTGGGCACCGAACACTGAAGCTTTCTTT. It specifies CASSPWAPNTEAFF. The chain has TRBV5-6 and TRBJ1-1; no firm D call. CDR1 SGHDT and CDR2 YYEEEE come from the germline V gene. V lost 5 bases and J 1 base, leaving 12 bases between the germline ends. This CDR3 is 14 amino acids long.